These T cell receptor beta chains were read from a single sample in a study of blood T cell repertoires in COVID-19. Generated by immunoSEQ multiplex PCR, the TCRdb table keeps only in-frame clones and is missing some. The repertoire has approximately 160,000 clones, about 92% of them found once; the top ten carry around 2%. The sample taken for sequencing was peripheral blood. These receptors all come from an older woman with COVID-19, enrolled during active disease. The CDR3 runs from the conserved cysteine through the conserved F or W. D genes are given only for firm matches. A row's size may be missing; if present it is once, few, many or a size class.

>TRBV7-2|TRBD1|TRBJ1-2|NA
TGTGCCAGCAGCCAGACAGGGCTTGGCTATGGCTACACCTTC
CASSQTGLGYGYTF
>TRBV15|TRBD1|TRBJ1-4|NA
TGTGCCACCAGCAGAGACGGGACAGGGGTGGAAGGGCTGTTTTTT
CATSRDGTGVEGLFF
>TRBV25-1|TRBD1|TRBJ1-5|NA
TGTGCCAGCAGTGCCACAGGGGCACGTCAGCCCCAGCATTTT
CASSATGARQPQHF
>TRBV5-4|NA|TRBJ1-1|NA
TGTGCCAGCGGGGGGGGCGGGAACACTGAAGCTTTCTTT
CASGGGGNTEAFF
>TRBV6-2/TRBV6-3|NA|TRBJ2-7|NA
TGTGCCAGCAGTAGGCTAGAAGCGAGCGAGCAGTACTTC
CASSRLEASEQYF
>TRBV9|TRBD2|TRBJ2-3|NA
TGTGCCAGCAGCGTGGGACTAGCGGGGGCCACAGATACGCAGTATTTT
CASSVGLAGATDTQYF
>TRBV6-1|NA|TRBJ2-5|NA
TGTGCCAGCAGTGAAGTCCGGGGTCAAGAGACCCAGTACTTC
CASSEVRGQETQYF
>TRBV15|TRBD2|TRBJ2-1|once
TGTGCCACCAGGCGGGGGGGTGGTTCCTACAATGAGCAGTTCTTC
CATRRGGGSYNEQFF
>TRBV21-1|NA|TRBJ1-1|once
TGTGCCAGCAGCAAAAAGGACAGGGATGAGACTGAAGCTTTCTTT
CASSKKDRDETEAFF
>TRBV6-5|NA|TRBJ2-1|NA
TGTGCCAGCGGGGGGTGGTCCTACAATGAGCAGTTCTTC
CASGGWSYNEQFF
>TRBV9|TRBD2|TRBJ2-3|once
TGTGCCAGCAGCCAGGGCTTAGCGGGGGGGCCCACAGATACGCAGTATTTT
CASSQGLAGGPTDTQYF
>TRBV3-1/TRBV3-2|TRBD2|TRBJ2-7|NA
TGTGCCAGCAGCCAAGATCATCAGCGGGGGGGCTCCTACGAGCAGTACTTC
CASSQDHQRGGSYEQYF
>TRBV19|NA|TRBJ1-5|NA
TGTGCCAGTAGTTCTCAGGGGCATACTCAGCCCCAGCATTTT
CASSSQGHTQPQHF
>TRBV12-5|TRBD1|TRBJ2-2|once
TGTGCCGGGGGACAGGGAGTAAACACCGGGGAGCTGTTTTTT
CAGGQGVNTGELFF
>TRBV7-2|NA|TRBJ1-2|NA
TGTGCCAGCAGCCCCGACGGAGCTAACTATGGCTACACCTTC
CASSPDGANYGYTF
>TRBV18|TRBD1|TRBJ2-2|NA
TGTGCCAGCTCACTCCGACAGGGGACGAACACCGGGGAGCTGTTTTTT
CASSLRQGTNTGELFF
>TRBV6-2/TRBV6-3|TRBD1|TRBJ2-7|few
TGTGCCAGCAGTTACTCGCTGAATTCAGGACAGGGTGGTTTCTACGAGCAGTACTTC
CASSYSLNSGQGGFYEQYF
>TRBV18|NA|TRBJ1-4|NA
TGTGCCAGCTCACCGGCTGGTGATGAAAAACTGTTTTTT
CASSPAGDEKLFF
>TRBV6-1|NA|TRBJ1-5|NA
TGTGCCAGCAGTGAACGAAACGGGGATCAGCCCCAGCATTTT
CASSERNGDQPQHF
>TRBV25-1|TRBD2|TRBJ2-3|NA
TGTGCCAGCAGGGTCTCGGTTAGCGGGGGACTCACAGATACGCAGTATTTT
CASRVSVSGGLTDTQYF
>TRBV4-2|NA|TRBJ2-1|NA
TGTGCCAGCAGCCCTAGGATTCCATACAATGAGCAGTTCTTC
CASSPRIPYNEQFF
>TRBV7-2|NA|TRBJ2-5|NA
TGTGCCAGCAGCTGGGGCGGACAAGAGACCCAGTACTTC
CASSWGGQETQYF
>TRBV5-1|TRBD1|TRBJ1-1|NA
TGCGCCAGCAGCTTCAGGACAGGGAGTACTGAAGCTTTCTTT
CASSFRTGSTEAFF
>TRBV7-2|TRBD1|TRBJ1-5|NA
TGTGCCAGCAGCTTGACAGGGAGTGGGAATCAGCCCCAGCATTTT
CASSLTGSGNQPQHF
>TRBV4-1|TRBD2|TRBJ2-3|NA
TGCGCCAGCAGCCAAGAATTACTAGCGGGGGGTAGAGCAGATACGCAGTATTTT
CASSQELLAGGRADTQYF
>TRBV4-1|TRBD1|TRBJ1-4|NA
TGCGCCAGCAGCCAAGATGGTCGGACAGGGGTTGGTACTAATGAAAAACTGTTTTTT
CASSQDGRTGVGTNEKLFF
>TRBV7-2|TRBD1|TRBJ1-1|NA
TGTGCCAGTAGGACAGGGCTGAACACTGAAGCTTTCTTT
CASRTGLNTEAFF
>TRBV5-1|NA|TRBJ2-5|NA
TGCGCCAGCAACTCCAACCACTTTAAAGAGACCCAGTACTTC
CASNSNHFKETQYF
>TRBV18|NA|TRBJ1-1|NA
TGTGCCAGCTCACCATCCCAGGGGCCTACTGAAGCTTTCTTT
CASSPSQGPTEAFF
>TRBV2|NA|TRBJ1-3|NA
TGTGCCAGCAGGCGGACAGCAGAGTCTGGAAACACCATATATTTT
CASRRTAESGNTIYF
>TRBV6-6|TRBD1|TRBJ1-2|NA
TGTGCCAGCAGTTCCCGACAGGGATCCTATGGCTACACCTTC
CASSSRQGSYGYTF
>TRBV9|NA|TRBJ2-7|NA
TGTGCCAGCAGCGTAGGGCATGGAGGCTCAGACTACGAGCAGTACTTC
CASSVGHGGSDYEQYF
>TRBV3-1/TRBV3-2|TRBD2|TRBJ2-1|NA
TGTGCCAGCAGCCAAGAGGCGGGGCTAGCGGGGGAATTAAACCCCTACAATGAGCAGTTCTTC
CASSQEAGLAGELNPYNEQFF
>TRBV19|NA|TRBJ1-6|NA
TGTGCCACCGGGGAGGGGATCTATAATTCACCCCTCCACTTT
CATGEGIYNSPLHF
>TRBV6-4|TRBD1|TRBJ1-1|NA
TGTGCCAGCAGGCCACAGGGGTTGGTGAACACTGAAGCTTTCTTT
CASRPQGLVNTEAFF
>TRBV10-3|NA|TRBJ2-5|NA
TGTGCCATCAGTGAGCAGGAGACCCAGTACTTC
CAISEQETQYF
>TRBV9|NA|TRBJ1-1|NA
TGTGCCAGCAGCCCCCGTTGTGAAGCTTTCTTT
CASSPRCEAFF
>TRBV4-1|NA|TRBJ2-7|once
TGCGCCAGCAGCCAAGATCTGCAGGCCTACGAGCAGTACTTC
CASSQDLQAYEQYF
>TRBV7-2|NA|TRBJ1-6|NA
TGTGCCAGCAGCCCACAAAGAGGAGGAGGTTCACCCCTCCACTTT
CASSPQRGGGSPLHF
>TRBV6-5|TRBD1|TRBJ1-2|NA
TGTGCCAGCAGGGCGGGACAGGGTTTATATGGCTACACCTTC
CASRAGQGLYGYTF
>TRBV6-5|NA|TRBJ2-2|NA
TGTGCCAGCACGAGGACAACCAACACCGGGGAGCTGTTTTTT
CASTRTTNTGELFF
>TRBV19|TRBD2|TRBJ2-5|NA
TGTGCCAGTAGTATCCTAGCGGGGGCCCCGCTGGAGACCCAGTACTTC
CASSILAGAPLETQYF
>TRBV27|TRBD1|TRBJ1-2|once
TGTGCCAGCAGTTTTTTTAGTAAACCTGGACAGGGGCCCTTGAGCTATGGCTACACCTTC
CASSFFSKPGQGPLSYGYTF
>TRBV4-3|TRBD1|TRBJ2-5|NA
TGCGCCAGCAGCCGGGTTACAGGGGTCCAAGAGACCCAGTACTTC
CASSRVTGVQETQYF
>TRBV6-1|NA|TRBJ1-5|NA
TGTGCCAGCAGTGCCCGGGGAGGAACTAGCAATCAGCCCCAGCATTTT
CASSARGGTSNQPQHF
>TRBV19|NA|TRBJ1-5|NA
TGTGCCAGTAGTCAGTCCGATAGCAATCAGCCCCAGCATTTT
CASSQSDSNQPQHF
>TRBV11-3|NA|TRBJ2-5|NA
TGTGCCAGCAGCTTACACGGGCAAGAGACCCAGTACTTC
CASSLHGQETQYF
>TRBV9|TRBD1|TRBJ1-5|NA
TGTGCCAGCAGCTCGACAGGGCATAGCAATCAGCCCCAGCATTTT
CASSSTGHSNQPQHF